These 31 T cell receptor beta chains share one sample of origin, sequenced in a study of OX40 agonist ivuxolimab in advanced cancers. Sequencing was performed with immunoSEQ multiplex PCR; in TCRdb, only in-frame clones are kept and a portion is missing. The data contain over 150,000 clones, roughly 94% of them singletons. This specimen was CD4+ or CD8+ T cells sorted from blood, taken in a trial of the OX40 agonist ivuxolimab. These TCRs come from an adult with an advanced solid tumor such as melanoma, head and neck, liver or kidney cancer.

This clone was observed a single time. This chain uses TRBV19 with TRBJ2-1; possibly TRBD2 for D (6 bases). CDR3 length equals 14 residues. The V end lost 7 bases, the J end lost 2 bases, and 12 bases lay between the germline ends. CDR1 and CDR2 (germline): LNHDA, SQIVND (reference sequence). Here the CDR3 DNA reads TGTGCCAGTACTAGACTAGGTGCCTACAATGAGCAGTTCTTC. It codes for CASTRLGAYNEQFF.

The V gene is TRBV27, the J gene TRBJ1-5; weak D call: TRBD1 (6 bases). The CDR3 length is 15 residues. V lost 5 bases and J 5 bases, leaving 16 bases between the germline ends. Germline-derived CDR1 and CDR2 are MNHEY and SMNVEV (reference sequence). The CDR3 region has the DNA TGTGCCAGCAGTCCCCCCGACAGGATCGATCAGCCCCAGCATTTT. Encoded protein: CASSPPDRIDQPQHF.

V usage is TRBV19 and J usage is TRBJ2-1, with TRBD2 matching over 11 bases. This CDR3 is built from 13 residues. V trimming: 2 bases; J trimming: 12 bases; junction bases outside the gene matches: 3. The germline CDR1 and CDR2 sequences are LNHDA and SQIVND (reference sequence). The CDR3 is CASSITSGRGQFF. Here the CDR3 DNA reads TGTGCCAGTAGTATAACTAGCGGGAGAGGGCAGTTCTTC.

The chain uses TRBV7-2 and TRBJ1-1, with D perhaps matching TRBD1 (6 bases). Trimming removed 8 bases at V and 4 bases at J, with 14 bases between. Germline-derived CDR1 and CDR2 are SGHTA and FQGNSA. The CDR3 is 13 amino acids. This CDR3 reads CASRGGPVTEAFF. The CDR3 DNA follows: TGTGCCAGCCGGGGGGGCCCAGTCACTGAAGCTTTCTTT.

This clone was seen once. The genes are TRBV5-6 and TRBJ1-4; no definite D call. The ends were cut back, 2 bases at V and 4 bases at J, with 6 bases in the middle. The CDR3 is 13 residues long. CDR1 and CDR2 (germline): SGHDT, YYEEEE. DNA of the CDR3: TGTGCCAGCAGCTTAAGGAGTAATGAAAAACTGTTTTTT. Encoded protein: CASSLRSNEKLFF.

The chain is built from TRBV15 and TRBJ2-1; 8 bases line up with TRBD2. J lost 4 bases, V lost 6 bases, and 8 bases had no gene match. The CDR3 consists of 15 residues. Per the germline V gene, CDR1 is LNHNV and CDR2 is YYDKDF (reference sequence). The CDR3 DNA is TGTGCCACCAGTCCCCTAGCGGGTACGTACAATGAGCAGTTCTTC. Residues: CATSPLAGTYNEQFF.

The chain has TRBV7-2 and TRBJ1-1; possible D gene TRBD1, 6 bases. The germline V gene encodes CDR1 SGHTA and CDR2 FQGNSA. The CDR3 extends over 15 amino acids. Between the trimmed V and J ends, which lost 5 bases and 5 bases, there was a span of 18 bases. The DNA for the CDR3 is TGTGCCAGCAGCCCCTGGTGGGGGACAAATACTGAAGCTTTCTTT. Amino acids: CASSPWWGTNTEAFF.

The chain employs TRBV5-4 and TRBJ2-5, with 8 positions matching TRBD2. Germline lookup yields CDR1 SGHNT and CDR2 YYREEE (reference sequence). V shed 2 bases and J 4 bases; nucleotides not matched to a gene: 10. The CDR3 covers 16 residues. The CDR3 region has the DNA TGTGCCAGCAGCTTCGGGGGGGCCGGCGGCTTAGAGACCCAGTACTTC. Translating gives CASSFGGAGGLETQYF.

The chain is built from TRBV11-3 and TRBJ2-6, with D maybe TRBD1 (8 bases). The germline gives CDR1 SGHNT, CDR2 YENEEA. The CDR3 spans 17 residues. The ends were cut back, 4 bases at V and 0 bases at J, with 13 bases in the middle. The CDR3 DNA follows: TGTGCCAGCAGCTCCCACAGGGGGGGCTCTGGGGCCAACGTCCTGACTTTC. Its translation is CASSSHRGGSGANVLTF.

V usage is TRBV27 and J usage is TRBJ2-7; D possibly uses TRBD1 or TRBD2 (5 bases each). The CDR3 loop spans 14 amino acids. Germline lookup yields CDR1 MNHEY and CDR2 SMNVEV (reference sequence). Trimming took 6 bases from V and 2 from J, leaving 14 bases between them. CDR3 DNA: TGTGCCAGCAGCAGAGGGGCGATTACCTACGAGCAGTACTTC. It codes for CASSRGAITYEQYF.

The chain couples TRBV6-5 to TRBJ2-1; 10 bases align to TRBD2. Germline CDR1 MNHEY, CDR2 SVGAGI. Germline trimming cut 2 bases from V and 7 bases from J; bases unmatched to any gene: 5. This CDR3 contains 15 residues. The CDR3 region is CASSYQGSGRNEQFF. CDR3 coding DNA: TGTGCCAGCAGTTACCAGGGTAGCGGGAGGAATGAGCAGTTCTTC.

The V call is TRBV27, the J call TRBJ2-6; possibly TRBD1 or TRBD2 for D (5 bases each). Germline CDR1 reads MNHEY; CDR2 reads SMNVEV (reference sequence). Deletions cut 2 bases from V and 0 bases from J, with 11 bases between. This CDR3 contains 17 residues. The CDR3 protein is CASSLNRGSSGANVLTF. CDR3 nucleotides: TGTGCCAGCAGTTTAAATCGGGGCAGCTCTGGGGCCAACGTCCTGACTTTC.

J is TRBJ1-1 and V is TRBV7-2; D gene unclear. The CDR3 runs 14 residues. The V end was cut by 4 bases, the J end by 0 bases, with 9 bases between. Germline V CDR1 and CDR2: SGHTA, FQGNSA. The CDR3: CASSSYSLNTEAFF. Here the CDR3 DNA reads TGTGCCAGCAGCTCTTACAGCTTGAACACTGAAGCTTTCTTT.

The chain has TRBV28 and TRBJ2-7; weak D call: TRBD1 (6 bases). V lost 8 bases to trimming and J lost 1 base, with 18 bases between them. The CDR3 loop spans 15 amino acids. CDR1 is MDHEN and CDR2 is SYDVKM in the germline V gene. DNA of the CDR3: TGTGCCAGCGGAATGACAGGAGGTATTTCCTACGAGCAGTACTTC. Encoded protein: CASGMTGGISYEQYF.

The chain has TRBV14 and TRBJ1-3; D gene uncertain. V shed 4 bases and J shed 0 bases, with 10 bases lying between them. This CDR3 is built from 15 residues. Per the germline V gene, CDR1 is SGHDN and CDR2 is FVKESK. The CDR3 region has the DNA TGTGCCAGCAGCCTACAGCTCATCTCTGGAAACACCATATATTTT. Its translation is CASSLQLISGNTIYF.

The chain couples TRBV6-1 to TRBJ1-1; 8 bases agree with TRBD1. The germline V gene has CDR1 MNHNS and CDR2 SASEGT. Trimming removed 6 bases from V and 1 base from J; junction bases left unmatched: 4. This CDR3 contains 14 residues. The CDR3 sequence is CASRGQASNTEAFF. DNA of the CDR3: TGTGCCAGCAGGGGACAGGCATCGAACACTGAAGCTTTCTTT.

As DNA, the CDR3 is TGTGCCAGCAGCTTATTGGGACTTAACACCGGGGAGCTGTTTTTT. As protein: CASSLLGLNTGELFF. The chain couples TRBV7-9 to TRBJ2-2; D possibly corresponds to TRBD2 (6 bases). CDR1 SEHNR and CDR2 FQNEAQ come from the germline V gene (reference sequence). The length of the CDR3 is 15 residues. With 2 bases removed from V and 2 bases from J, the gap between germline ends came to 9 bases.

The CDR3 nucleotides read TGTGCCATCAGTGATAAGTCCCAGCGGAGCACAGATACGCAGTATTTT. It encodes CAISDKSQRSTDTQYF. The chain has TRBV10-3 and TRBJ2-3; D perhaps matches TRBD2 (5 bases). Looked up from germline, CDR1 is ENHRY and CDR2 is SYGVKD. There are 16 residues in the CDR3. Trimming took 3 bases from V and 0 from J, leaving 13 bases between them.

This chain uses TRBV7-2 with TRBJ1-1; D call uncertain. Between the trimmed V and J ends, which lost 1 base and 7 bases, there was a span of 13 bases. Per germline, CDR1 SGHTA and CDR2 FQGNSA. The CDR3 contains 14 residues. The CDR3 nucleotides are TGTGCCAGCAGCTTAGAGTATGGGTGGGGTGAAGCTTTCTTT. Its translation is CASSLEYGWGEAFF.

This clone was found a few times. This rearrangement joins TRBV7-2 to TRBJ1-2; the D is unclear. Per the germline V gene, CDR1 is SGHTA and CDR2 is FQGNSA. CDR3 length equals 14 residues. V was trimmed by 4 bases and J by 8 bases, leaving 17 bases between them. Written as DNA, the CDR3 is TGTGCCAGCAGCTCCTTCTCGCGCCTGGAGGGCTACACCTTC. Protein: CASSSFSRLEGYTF. Using reference TRBV7-2 and TRBJ1-2 for the parts outside the CDR3, the full variable domain is GAGVSQSPSNKVTEKGKDVELRCDPISGHTALYWYRQSLGQGLEFLIYFQGNSAPDKSGLPSDRFSAERTGGSVSTLTIQRTQQEDSAVYLCASSSFSRLEGYTFGSGTRLTVV.

The V and J genes are TRBV9 and TRBJ1-1, with TRBD1 matching 9 bases. V shed 5 bases and J 2 bases; nucleotides not matched to a gene: 10. The germline V gene encodes CDR1 SGDLS and CDR2 YYNGEE. The CDR3 runs 16 residues. The CDR3 bases are TGTGCCAGCAGTTCCAGCGGGGACAGGGTAAACACTGAAGCTTTCTTT. Translation: CASSSSGDRVNTEAFF.

The chain uses TRBV7-3 and TRBJ2-7, with 11 bases identical to TRBD2. The CDR3 has 15 amino acids. Trimming removed 3 bases from V and 4 bases from J; junction bases left unmatched: 5. Germline V lookup: CDR1 SGHTA, CDR2 FQGTGA. In nucleotides, the CDR3 is TGTGCCAGCAGCTTGGCCGGGACTAGCGGTTACGAGCAGTACTTC. This sequence encodes CASSLAGTSGYEQYF.

The J gene is TRBJ1-1, the V gene TRBV19, with 8 bases aligning to TRBD1. V shed 7 bases and J 0 bases; nucleotides not matched to a gene: 10. The CDR3 is 16 residues long. Germline assignment: CDR1 LNHDA and CDR2 SQIVND (reference sequence). The DNA for the CDR3 is TGTGCCAGTAACGCGGACAGGGTGGCCTTGAACACTGAAGCTTTCTTT. It specifies CASNADRVALNTEAFF. Looking up the rest from reference TRBV19 and TRBJ1-1 gives the full variable domain: DGGITQSPKYLFRKEGQNVTLSCEQNLNHDAMYWYRQDPGQGLRLIYYSQIVNDFQKGDIAEGYSVSREKKESFPLTVTSAQKNPTAFYLCASNADRVALNTEAFFGQGTRLTVV.

V gene TRBV11-2 combines with J gene TRBJ2-1; 9 bases map to TRBD2. The V gene's germline CDR1 is SGHAT and CDR2 FQNNGV. Unmatched junction bases numbered 7, after V lost 3 bases and J lost 7 bases. The CDR3 has 15 residues. CDR3 nucleotides: TGTGCCAGCAGCTTTATAGCGGGAGAAGGGAATGAGCAGTTCTTC. It yields the protein CASSFIAGEGNEQFF.

The V gene is TRBV11-2, the J gene TRBJ2-2; 9 nucleotides align to TRBD1. V was pared by 4 bases and J by 3 bases, with 6 bases of the junction left unmatched. The germline gives CDR1 SGHAT, CDR2 FQNNGV. The CDR3 consists of 16 residues. In DNA, the CDR3 is TGTGCCAGCAGCTGGAGGACAGGGGCTGACACCGGGGAGCTGTTTTTT. This codes for CASSWRTGADTGELFF.

The chain combines TRBV19 with TRBJ2-5, with 7 bases lining up with TRBD1. The J call may be mistaken, given a closer DNA end match to TRBJ2-7. The CDR3 is 13 residues long. The germline V gene has CDR1 LNHDA and CDR2 SQIVND (reference sequence). CDR3 loop: CASSITGDYEQYF. The CDR3 region has the DNA TGTGCCAGTAGTATCACAGGGGATTACGAGCAGTACTTC.

V is TRBV7-9 and J is TRBJ2-7, with TRBD2 matching over 8 bases. CDR3 length: 18 residues. Losses at the gene ends were 1 base for V and 0 bases for J; bases not matched to a gene: 11. CDR1 is SEHNR and CDR2 is FQNEAQ in the germline V gene (reference sequence). The CDR3 bases are TGTGCCAGCAGCTTAGACTACGGTAGCGGGGTCAGCTCCTACGAGCAGTACTTC. It is translated as CASSLDYGSGVSSYEQYF.

The V call is TRBV20-1, the J call TRBJ2-7; 7 positions match TRBD2. This CDR3 comprises 11 residues. V lost 5 bases and J lost 4; bases outside the gene matches: 2. The V gene's germline CDR1 is DFQATT and CDR2 SNEGSKA (reference sequence). CDR3 loop: CSAGLGYEQYF. In DNA form, the CDR3 reads TGCAGTGCTGGACTAGGGTACGAGCAGTACTTC.

J is TRBJ1-4 and V is TRBV4-1, with D uncertain. Germline lookup yields CDR1 MGHRA and CDR2 YSYEKL. V lost 4 bases and J 3 bases, leaving 12 bases between the germline ends. CDR3 size: 15 residues. The CDR3 region has the DNA TGCGCCAGCAGCCTTAGACCCGAGGCTAATGAAAAACTGTTTTTT. It specifies CASSLRPEANEKLFF.

The V and J genes are TRBV15 and TRBJ2-1; 12 bases fit TRBD2. The germline CDR1 and CDR2 sequences are LNHNV and YYDKDF (reference sequence). The junction had 9 bases not matched to a gene; V was cut back by 3 bases and J by 3 bases. This CDR3 spans 18 amino acids. The DNA of the CDR3 is TGTGCCACCAGCAGTTCCGGACTAGCGGGAACTGGCTACAATGAGCAGTTCTTC. Its translation is CATSSSGLAGTGYNEQFF.

The genes are TRBV11-1 and TRBJ2-3; D is unresolved. Trimming shortened V by 0 bases and J by 2 bases, and 6 bases separated the two germline ends. The CDR3 covers 14 residues. Germline CDR1 SGHAT, CDR2 FQDESV (reference sequence). The DNA of the CDR3 is TGTGCCAGCAGCTTAGCGGTCTACACAGATACGCAGTATTTT. This codes for CASSLAVYTDTQYF.